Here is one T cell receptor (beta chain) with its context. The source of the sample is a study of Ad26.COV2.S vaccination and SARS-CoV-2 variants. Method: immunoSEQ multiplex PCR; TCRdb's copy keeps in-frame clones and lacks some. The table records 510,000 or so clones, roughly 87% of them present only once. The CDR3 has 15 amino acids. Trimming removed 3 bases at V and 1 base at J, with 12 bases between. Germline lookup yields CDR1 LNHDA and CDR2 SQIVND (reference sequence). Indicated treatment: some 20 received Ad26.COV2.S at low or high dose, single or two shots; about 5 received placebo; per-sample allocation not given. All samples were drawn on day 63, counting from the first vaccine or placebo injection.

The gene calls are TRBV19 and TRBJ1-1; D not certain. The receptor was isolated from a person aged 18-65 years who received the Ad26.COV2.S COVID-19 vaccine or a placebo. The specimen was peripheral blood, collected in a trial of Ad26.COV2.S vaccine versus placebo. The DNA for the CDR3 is TGTGCCAGTAGTATGAGAGTCCTGAGGAACACTGAAGCTTTCTTT. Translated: CASSMRVLRNTEAFF.